Presented here are 12 T cell receptor beta chains from one specimen sequenced in a study of CD8 T cells in Susac syndrome. An input of about 0.5 to 1 ug of RNA was subjected to reverse transcription using random hexamers. TCRdb itself ran the immunoSEQ multiplex PCR reads through MiXCR, one entry per CDR3 protein. Of about 150,000 distinct CDR3 sequences in the sample, over 85% were seen once. Material: CD4+ T cells from PBMCs. Receptor source: a human donor with multiple sclerosis.

Points on this clonotype: Likely a read error: the CDR3 ends without its conserved phenylalanine or tryptophan. The chain uses TRBV20-1 and TRBJ2-7, with D possibly matching TRBD2 (6 bases). This CDR3 contains 14 residues. Trimming shortened V by 6 bases and J by 6 bases, and 21 bases separated the two germline ends. The germline V gene encodes CDR1 DFQATT and CDR2 SNEGSKA (reference sequence). The CDR3 region is CSADRDSDYGEQYL. The CDR3 nucleotides are TGCAGTGCGGATCGGGACTCCGATTATGGCGAGCAGTACTTG.

The V call is TRBV5-1, the J call TRBJ2-2, with D possibly matching TRBD2 (6 bases). In germline, CDR1 is SGHRS, CDR2 YFSETQ. The CDR3 contains 16 residues. V was shortened by 4 bases and J by 1 base, with 14 bases between the two germline ends. In DNA, the CDR3 is TGCGCCAGCAGCCCAACTAGCCCACGGAACACCGGGGAGCTGTTTTTT. Amino acids: CASSPTSPRNTGELFF.

This clonotype was detected once. The V gene is TRBV6-6, the J gene TRBJ1-2; TRBD1 matches at 7 bases. V dropped 6 bases and J dropped 1; count of bases not matched to a gene: 11. CDR1 is MNHNY and CDR2 is SVGAGI in the germline V gene (reference sequence). This CDR3 has 16 residues. This CDR3 reads CASSPGRGLSNYGYTF. CDR3 DNA: TGTGCCAGCAGCCCGGGAAGGGGGCTCAGTAACTATGGCTACACCTTC.

V usage is TRBV2 and J usage is TRBJ2-2; D is undetermined. V was cut by 5 bases and J by 6 bases, with 13 bases left in between. This CDR3 comprises 14 residues. Per germline, CDR1 SNHLY and CDR2 FYNNEI. CDR3 sequence reads: CASSLSWVSGELFF. The CDR3 region has the DNA TGTGCCAGCAGTCTCTCATGGGTCTCCGGGGAGCTGTTTTTT.

This chain uses TRBV25-1 with TRBJ2-3; D is undetermined. The CDR3 has 17 amino acids. CDR1 is MGHDK and CDR2 is SYGVNS in the germline V gene. V lost 0 bases to trimming and J lost 0 bases, with 13 bases between them. The CDR3 nucleotides are TGTGCCAGCAGTGAATATAAGCTTGGTTCTAGCACAGATACGCAGTATTTT. Translated, it gives CASSEYKLGSSTDTQYF.

The chain employs TRBV7-2 and TRBJ1-1, with no clear D. Trimming took 1 base from V and 7 from J, leaving 7 bases between them. This CDR3 has 12 amino acids. Germline V gene data show CDR1 as SGHTA and CDR2 as FQGNSA. The CDR3 reads CASSLELVEAFF. As DNA, the CDR3 is TGTGCCAGCAGCTTAGAGTTAGTTGAAGCTTTCTTT.

V and J are TRBV10-3 and TRBJ1-1; tentatively, D is TRBD1 (5 bases). V lost 5 bases to trimming and J lost 2 bases, with 12 bases between them. CDR3 length: 14 residues. Germline V gene lookup returns CDR1 ENHRY and CDR2 SYGVKD. Written as DNA, the CDR3 is TGTGCCATCAGTACTACAGGCCCTAACACTGAAGCTTTCTTT. This encodes CAISTTGPNTEAFF.

In regard to this clonotype: A read error is likely, as this CDR3 ends without the conserved phenylalanine or tryptophan. The chain joins TRBV11-2 to TRBJ2-6; 8 nucleotides line up with TRBD1. This CDR3 region has 19 residues. CDR1 SGHAT and CDR2 FQNNGV come from the germline V gene. The J segment lost 3 bases and the V segment lost 5 bases, leaving 15 bases of the junction unmatched. DNA for the CDR3: TGTGCCAGCAGCCCCAACCTCGGACAGGGTAGGGGTGGGGCCAACGTCCTGACTTCC. Its protein product is CASSPNLGQGRGGANVLTS.

The chain carries TRBV19 and TRBJ2-7; D is uncertain. This CDR3 has 12 residues. Germline CDR1 and CDR2: LNHDA and SQIVND (reference sequence). Trimming cost V 6 bases and J 2 bases, with 8 bases left between them. CDR3 protein: CASSPDPYEQYF. CDR3 in DNA: TGTGCCAGTAGCCCAGACCCCTACGAGCAGTACTTC.

DNA of the CDR3: TGTGCCAGCAGCCTCGGACTAGCGGGGCATGAGCAGTTCTTC. It codes for CASSLGLAGHEQFF. The V call is TRBV11-2, the J call TRBJ2-1; 12 bases fit TRBD2. V trimming: 5 bases; J trimming: 8 bases; junction bases outside the gene matches: 4. The CDR3 sequence is 14 residues long. CDR1 is SGHAT, CDR2 FQNNGV, per germline.

The sample holds one count of this clonotype. The CDR3 is CAWENTEAFF. The CDR3 DNA is TGTGCCTGGGAAAACACTGAAGCTTTCTTT. The chain joins TRBV30 to TRBJ1-1; no definite D call. Germline V lookup: CDR1 GTSNPN, CDR2 SVGIG (reference sequence). This CDR3 comprises 10 residues. V lost 5 bases and J 2 bases, leaving 3 bases between the germline ends. The full variable domain, in which reference TRBV30 and TRBJ1-1 provide the parts outside the CDR3, is SQTIHQWPATLVQPVGSPLSLECTVEGTSNPNLYWYRQAAGRGLQLLFYSVGIGQISSEVPQNLSASRPQDRQFILSSKKLLLSDSGFYLCAWENTEAFFGQGTRLTVV.

This clonotype appeared a few times. The rearrangement joins TRBV11-2 to TRBJ2-7, with TRBD2 identical over 9 bases. The CDR3 runs to 14 residues. Trimming took 5 bases from V and 6 from J; bases not matched to a gene: 8. Per the germline V gene, CDR1 is SGHAT and CDR2 is FQNNGV. CDR3 DNA: TGTGCCAGCAGCCCCGGGACTAGCCCAGGCGAGCAGTACTTC. It specifies CASSPGTSPGEQYF.